This T cell receptor beta chain was identified during a study of cytomegalovirus exposure and HLA in healthy donors. Study conclusions and caveats: Later analysis associated a missense DCLRE1C variant with TCR beta V- and J-gene trimming. In a later analysis, common viral pathogens appeared linked to several of the most significant clusters. Sequences of the TCR beta chain were said to predict the HLA-A and HLA-B alleles of most subjects accurately.

As regards this clone: Its target is unknown.

The germline V gene encodes CDR1 ENHRY and CDR2 SYGVKD. This CDR3 has 14 residues. V was cut by 2 bases and J by 2 bases, with 9 bases left in between. Primers included in the PCR were 60 Vbeta and 13 Jbeta primers. Profiling relied on immunoSEQ multiplex PCR, and the TCRdb table lists in-frame clones only, not all of them. The sample shows under 200,000 clones, and approximately 6.9% sits with its ten largest clones. The clonotype was recovered from a man in his thirties or forties in good health and CMV-seronegative. Material: PBMCs. The chain links TRBV10-3 to TRBJ1-1; tentatively, D is TRBD1 (6 bases). CDR3 DNA sequence: TGTGCCATCAGTGAGCAGGGGATCAACACTGAAGCTTTCTTT. It is translated as CAISEQGINTEAFF.